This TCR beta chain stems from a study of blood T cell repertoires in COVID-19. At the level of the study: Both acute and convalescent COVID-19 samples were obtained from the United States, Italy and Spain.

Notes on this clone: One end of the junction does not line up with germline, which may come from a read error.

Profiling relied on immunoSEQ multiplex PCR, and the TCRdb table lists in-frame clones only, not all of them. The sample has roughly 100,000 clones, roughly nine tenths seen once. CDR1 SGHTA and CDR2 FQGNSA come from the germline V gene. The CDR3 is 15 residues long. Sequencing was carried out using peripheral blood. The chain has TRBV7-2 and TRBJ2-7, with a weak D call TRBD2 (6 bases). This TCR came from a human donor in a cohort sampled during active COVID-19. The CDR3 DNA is TGTGCCAGCAGCCTAGCCGGACTACCAACCTACGAGCAGTACTTC. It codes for CASSLAGLPTYEQYF.